This T cell receptor (beta chain) was found in a study of blood T cell repertoires in COVID-19. Whole-study context: The cDNA or gDNA used as material had been derived from T cells, B-cell-depleted T cells, or PBMCs.

V was shortened by 4 bases and J by 0 bases, with 18 bases between the two germline ends. Looked up from germline, CDR1 is SGHTA and CDR2 is FQGNSA. This CDR3 spans 17 amino acids. Sequenced by immunoSEQ multiplex PCR; TCRdb stores in-frame clones only, minus some. The sample gives 40,000 to 55,000 clones, around nine tenths of which show up once; roughly 0.35% is in the top ten. Material for sequencing was peripheral blood. The V and J genes are TRBV7-2 and TRBJ1-1; TRBD1 might be the D (5 bases). The sequence was obtained from a man between 45 and 60 years old with COVID-19, enrolled during active disease. CDR3 coding DNA: TGTGCCAGCAGCTCGGGGCAGGGCGGAGGGGTGAACACTGAAGCTTTCTTT. Translation gives CASSSGQGGGVNTEAFF.